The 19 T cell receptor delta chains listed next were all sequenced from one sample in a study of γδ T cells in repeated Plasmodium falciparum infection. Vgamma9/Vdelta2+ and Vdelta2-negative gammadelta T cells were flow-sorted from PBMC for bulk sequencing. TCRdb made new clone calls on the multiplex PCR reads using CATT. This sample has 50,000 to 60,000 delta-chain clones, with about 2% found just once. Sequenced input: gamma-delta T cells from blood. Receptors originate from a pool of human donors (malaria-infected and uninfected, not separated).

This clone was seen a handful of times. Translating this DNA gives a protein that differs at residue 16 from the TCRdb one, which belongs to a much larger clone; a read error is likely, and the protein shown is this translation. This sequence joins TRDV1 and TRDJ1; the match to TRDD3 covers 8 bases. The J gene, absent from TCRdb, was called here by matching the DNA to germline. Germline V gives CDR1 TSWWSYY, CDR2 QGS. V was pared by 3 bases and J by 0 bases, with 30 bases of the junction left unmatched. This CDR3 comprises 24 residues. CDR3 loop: CALGDLGIPSYFAGGLPYTDKLIF. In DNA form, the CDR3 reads TGTGCTCTTGGGGACCTTGGGATTCCGTCCTATTTCGCTGGGGGACTTCCTTACACCGATAAACTCATCTTT.

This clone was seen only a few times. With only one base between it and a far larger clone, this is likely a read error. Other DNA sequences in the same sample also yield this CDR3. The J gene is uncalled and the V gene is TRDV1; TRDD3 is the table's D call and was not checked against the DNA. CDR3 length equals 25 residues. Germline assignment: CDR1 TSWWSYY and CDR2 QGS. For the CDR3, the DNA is TGTGCTCTTGGGGTCCGGCGGGAAGTAGGGGTACTGGGGGAGCGGAGCTCCTGGGACACCCGACAGATGTTCTTC. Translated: CALGVRREVGVLGERSSWDTRQMFF.

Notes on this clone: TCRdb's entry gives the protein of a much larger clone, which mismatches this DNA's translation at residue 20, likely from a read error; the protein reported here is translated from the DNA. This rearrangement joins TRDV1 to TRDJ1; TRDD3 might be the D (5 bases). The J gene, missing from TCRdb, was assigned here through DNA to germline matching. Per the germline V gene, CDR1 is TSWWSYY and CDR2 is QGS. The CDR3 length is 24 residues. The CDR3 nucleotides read TGTGCTCTTGGGAAGGATAACTTCTATCCCCTATTCAAGACCCAACCCTTTTACACCGAGAAACTCATCTTT. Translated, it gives CALGKDNFYPLFKTQPFYTEKLIF.

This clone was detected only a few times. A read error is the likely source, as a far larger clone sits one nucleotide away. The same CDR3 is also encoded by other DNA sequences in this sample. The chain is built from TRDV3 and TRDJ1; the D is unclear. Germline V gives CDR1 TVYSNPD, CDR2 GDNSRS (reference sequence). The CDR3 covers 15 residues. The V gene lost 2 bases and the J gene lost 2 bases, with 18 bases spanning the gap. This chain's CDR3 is CAFAREGPGTDKLIF. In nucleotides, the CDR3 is TGTGCCTTTGCACGTGAGGGCCCTGGAACCGATAAACTCATCTTT.

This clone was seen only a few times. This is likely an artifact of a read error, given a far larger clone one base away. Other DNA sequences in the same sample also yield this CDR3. In DNA, the CDR3 is TGTGCCTGTGACAGAGGGATACCCGATAAGCTCATCTTT. It yields the protein CACDRGIPDKLIF. The V gene call reads TRDV2; no J gene was called; the D call in the table, TRDD3, was not verified against the DNA. CDR3 size: 13 residues. From germline, CDR1 is GEAIGNYY and CDR2 EKD.

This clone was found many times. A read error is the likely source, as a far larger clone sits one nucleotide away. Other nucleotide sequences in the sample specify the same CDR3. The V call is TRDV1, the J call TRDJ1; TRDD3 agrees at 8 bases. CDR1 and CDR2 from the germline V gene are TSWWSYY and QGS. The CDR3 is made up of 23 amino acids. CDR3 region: CALGVPSIPFHSTGGRAQDKLIF. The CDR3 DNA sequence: TGTGCTCTTGGGGTTCCGTCTATTCCCTTCCACAGTACTGGGGGGCGAGCCCAGGATAAACTCATCTTC.

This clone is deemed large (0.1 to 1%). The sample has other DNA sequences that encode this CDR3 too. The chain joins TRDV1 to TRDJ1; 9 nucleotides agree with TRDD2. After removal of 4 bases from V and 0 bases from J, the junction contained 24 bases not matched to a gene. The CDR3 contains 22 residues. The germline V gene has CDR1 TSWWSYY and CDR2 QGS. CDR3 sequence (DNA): TGTGCTCTTGGGGGTCCCGCCTTCCTACGAAACTGGGGATGGAGGTACACCGATAAACTCATCTTT. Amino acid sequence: CALGGPAFLRNWGWRYTDKLIF.

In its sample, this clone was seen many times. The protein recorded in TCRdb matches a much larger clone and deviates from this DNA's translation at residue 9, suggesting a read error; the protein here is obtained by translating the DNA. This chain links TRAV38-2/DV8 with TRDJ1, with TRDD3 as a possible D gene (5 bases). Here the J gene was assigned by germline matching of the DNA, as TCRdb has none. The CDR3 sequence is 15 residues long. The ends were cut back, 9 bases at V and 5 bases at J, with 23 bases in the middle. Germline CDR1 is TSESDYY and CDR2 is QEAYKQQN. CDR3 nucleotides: TGTGCTTCGTCCCGTGGGATCCGGCAGGCTGATAAACTCATCTTT. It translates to CASSRGIRQADKLIF.

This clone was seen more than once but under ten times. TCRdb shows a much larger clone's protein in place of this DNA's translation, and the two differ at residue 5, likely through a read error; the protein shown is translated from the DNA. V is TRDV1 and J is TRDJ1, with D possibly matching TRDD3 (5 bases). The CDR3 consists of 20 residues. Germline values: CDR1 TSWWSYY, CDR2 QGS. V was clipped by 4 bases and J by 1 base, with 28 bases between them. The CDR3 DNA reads TGTGCTCTTGGGGTAAACAGCTGGCCATCCTCGGGGGTCCTCACCGATAAACTCATCTTT. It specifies CALGVNSWPSSGVLTDKLIF.

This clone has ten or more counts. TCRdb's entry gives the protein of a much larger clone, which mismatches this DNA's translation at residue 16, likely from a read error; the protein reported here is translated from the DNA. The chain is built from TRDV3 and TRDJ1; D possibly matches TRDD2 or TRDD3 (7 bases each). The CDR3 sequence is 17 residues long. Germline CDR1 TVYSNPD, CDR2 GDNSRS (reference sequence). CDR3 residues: CALISFLPAGGLDKLTF. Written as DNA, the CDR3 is TGTGCCTTAATTTCCTTCCTGCCGGCTGGGGGCCTCGATAAACTCACCTTT.

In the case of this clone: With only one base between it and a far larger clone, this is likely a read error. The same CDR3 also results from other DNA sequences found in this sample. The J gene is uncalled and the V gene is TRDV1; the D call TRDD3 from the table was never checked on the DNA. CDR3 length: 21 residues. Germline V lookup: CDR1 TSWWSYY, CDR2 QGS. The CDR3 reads CALGVPRAFFYYWGIPDKLIF. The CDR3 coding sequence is TGTGCTCTTGGGGTCCCACGGGCCTTCTTTTATTACTGGGGGATACCCGATAAGCTCATCTTT.

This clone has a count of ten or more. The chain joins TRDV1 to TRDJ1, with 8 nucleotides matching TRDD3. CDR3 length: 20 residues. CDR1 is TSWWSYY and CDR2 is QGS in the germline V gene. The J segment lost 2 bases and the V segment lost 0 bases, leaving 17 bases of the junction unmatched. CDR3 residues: CALGELAPRWGRAWTDKLIF. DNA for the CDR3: TGTGCTCTTGGGGAACTGGCCCCTCGCTGGGGGAGGGCTTGGACCGATAAACTCATCTTT.

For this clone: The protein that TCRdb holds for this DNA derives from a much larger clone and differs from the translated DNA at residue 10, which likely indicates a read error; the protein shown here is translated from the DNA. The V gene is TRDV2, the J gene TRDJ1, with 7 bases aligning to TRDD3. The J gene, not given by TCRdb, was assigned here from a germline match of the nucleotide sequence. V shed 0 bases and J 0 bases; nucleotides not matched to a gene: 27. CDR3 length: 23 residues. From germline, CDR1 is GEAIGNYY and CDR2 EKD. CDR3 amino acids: CACDTVESRPGDLGGPNTDKLIF. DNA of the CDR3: TGTGCCTGTGACACCGTGGAGAGCCGGCCGGGGGATCTTGGCGGTCCTAACACCGATAAACTCATCTTT.

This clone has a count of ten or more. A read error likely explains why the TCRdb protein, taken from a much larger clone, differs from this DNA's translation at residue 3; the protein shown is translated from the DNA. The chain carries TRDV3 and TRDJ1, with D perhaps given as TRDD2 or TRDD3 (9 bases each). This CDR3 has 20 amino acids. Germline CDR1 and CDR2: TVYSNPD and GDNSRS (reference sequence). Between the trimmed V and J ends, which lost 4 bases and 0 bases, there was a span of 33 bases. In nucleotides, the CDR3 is TGTGCCTCTAGAATCCTTCCTACGAGGGGATACGGGGGGTACACCGATAAACTCATCTTT. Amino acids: CASRILPTRGYGGYTDKLIF.

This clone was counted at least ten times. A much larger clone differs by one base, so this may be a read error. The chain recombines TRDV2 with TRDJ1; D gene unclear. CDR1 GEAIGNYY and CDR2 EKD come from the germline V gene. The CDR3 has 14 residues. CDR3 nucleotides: TGTGCCAGTGACCTCTCGAGGCCCGCAAGGCAACTCATCTTT. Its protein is CASDLSRPARQLIF.

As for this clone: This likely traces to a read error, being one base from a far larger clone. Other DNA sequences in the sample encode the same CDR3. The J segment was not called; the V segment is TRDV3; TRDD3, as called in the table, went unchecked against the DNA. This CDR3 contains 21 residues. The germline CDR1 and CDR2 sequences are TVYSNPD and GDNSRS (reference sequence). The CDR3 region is CAFSVLFYWGIRESYTDKLIF. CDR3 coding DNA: TGTGCCTTTTCCGTCCTCTTTTACTGGGGGATACGCGAGTCTTACACCGATAAACTTATCTTT.

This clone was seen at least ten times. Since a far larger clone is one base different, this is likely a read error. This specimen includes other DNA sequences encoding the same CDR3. DNA for the CDR3: TGTGCTCTCGGGACCCGATTCCCGTACTGGGGGATCTCCGATAAACTCATCTTT. Amino acid sequence: CALGTRFPYWGISDKLIF. This rearrangement joins TRDV1 to TRDJ1; 10 bases fit TRDD3. The CDR3 is made up of 18 amino acids. Germline loops: CDR1 TSWWSYY, CDR2 QGS. The V and J ends lost 9 bases and 3 bases, in that order; junction bases with no gene match: 19.

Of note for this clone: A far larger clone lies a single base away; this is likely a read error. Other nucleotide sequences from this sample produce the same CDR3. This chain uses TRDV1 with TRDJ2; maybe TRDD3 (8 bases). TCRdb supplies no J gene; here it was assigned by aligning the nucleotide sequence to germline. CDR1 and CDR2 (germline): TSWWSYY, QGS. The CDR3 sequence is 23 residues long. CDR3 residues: CALGAMAFLHFTGGPALTAQLFF. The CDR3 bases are TGTGCTCTTGGGGCGATGGCCTTCCTCCATTTCACTGGGGGTCCCGCTTTGACAGCTCAACTCTTCTTT.

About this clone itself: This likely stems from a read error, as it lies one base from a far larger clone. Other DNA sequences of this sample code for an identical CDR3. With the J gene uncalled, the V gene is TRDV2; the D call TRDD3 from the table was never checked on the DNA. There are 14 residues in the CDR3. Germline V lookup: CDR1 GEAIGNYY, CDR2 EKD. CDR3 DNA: TGTGCCTGTGACACCTTGGGGCTCGCCGATAAACTAATCTTT. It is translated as CACDTLGLADKLIF.